This T cell receptor beta chain was captured in a study of blood T cell repertoires in COVID-19. Across the study: COVID-19 samples collected from the United States, Italy and Spain covered acute and convalescent phases. Sources were T cells, B-cell-depleted T cells, or PBMCs; the material itself was cDNA or gDNA.

From germline, CDR1 is MNHEY and CDR2 SMNVEV (reference sequence). This CDR3 contains 14 residues. V lost 2 bases and J 7 bases, leaving 12 bases between the germline ends. Original processing notes: Amplification from reference gene primers served as the basis for estimated nucleated cell counts. Sequenced by immunoSEQ multiplex PCR; TCRdb stores in-frame clones only, minus some. The V and J calls and the clone size are those of that table, but D and trimming were determined from the DNA. The sample contains about 140,000 clones, 86% of which appear only once. Sequencing used peripheral blood. The source is an older woman with acute or convalescent COVID-19. The chain carries TRBV27 and TRBJ1-5; perhaps TRBD1 as D (6 bases). CDR3 DNA: TGTGCCAGCAGTTTAACAGGGTCTCGGCAGCCCCAGCATTTT. It specifies CASSLTGSRQPQHF.